Here is one T cell receptor beta chain with its context. This sample stems from a study of T cell changes during pregnancy in multiple sclerosis. Libraries were prepared by immunoSEQ multiplex PCR; TCRdb keeps only in-frame clonotypes and omits some of them. The data hold about 98,000 clones, with 90% to 95% observed a single time. Germline V gene sequence: CDR1 SEHNR, CDR2 FQNEAQ (reference sequence). CDR3 length equals 16 residues. The J segment lost 0 bases and the V segment lost 6 bases, leaving 8 bases of the junction unmatched. Sequences were derived from peripheral blood, sampled after pregnancy. The gene calls are TRBV7-9 and TRBJ1-3; TRBD1 matches at 7 bases. The receptor was derived from a female donor in good health, enrolled as a control in a pregnancy study. The CDR3 DNA reads TGTGCCAGCAGACCGGGACAGTGGGCCTCTGGAAACACCATATATTTT. It translates to CASRPGQWASGNTIYF.